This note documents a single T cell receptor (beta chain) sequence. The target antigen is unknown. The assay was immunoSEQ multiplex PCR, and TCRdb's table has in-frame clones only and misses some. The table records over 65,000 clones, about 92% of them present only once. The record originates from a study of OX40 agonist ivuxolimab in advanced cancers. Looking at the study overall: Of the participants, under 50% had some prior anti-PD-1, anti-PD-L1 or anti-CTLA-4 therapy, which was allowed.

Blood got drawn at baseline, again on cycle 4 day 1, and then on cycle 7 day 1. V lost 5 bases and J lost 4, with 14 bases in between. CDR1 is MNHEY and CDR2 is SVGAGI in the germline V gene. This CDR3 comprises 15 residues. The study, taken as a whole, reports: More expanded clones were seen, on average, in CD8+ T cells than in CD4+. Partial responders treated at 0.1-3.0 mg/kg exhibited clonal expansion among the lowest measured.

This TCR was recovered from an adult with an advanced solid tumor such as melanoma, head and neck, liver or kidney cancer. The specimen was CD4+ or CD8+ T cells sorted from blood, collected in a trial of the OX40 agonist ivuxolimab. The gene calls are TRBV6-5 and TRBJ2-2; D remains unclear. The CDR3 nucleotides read TGTGCCAGCAGTCCCAAAGCCAGTTTCACCGGGGAGCTGTTTTTT. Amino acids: CASSPKASFTGELFF.